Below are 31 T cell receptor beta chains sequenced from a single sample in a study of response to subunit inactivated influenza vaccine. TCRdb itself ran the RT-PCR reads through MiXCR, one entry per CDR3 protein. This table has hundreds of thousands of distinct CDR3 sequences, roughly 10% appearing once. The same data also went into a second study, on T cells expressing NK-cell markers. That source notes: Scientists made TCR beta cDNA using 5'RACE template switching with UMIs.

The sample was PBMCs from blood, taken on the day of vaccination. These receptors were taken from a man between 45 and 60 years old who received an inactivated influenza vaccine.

DNA of the CDR3: TGTGCCTGGGCTCAGGGTTTGGGGGGCTACACCTTC. Translation gives CAWAQGLGGYTF. V and J are TRBV30 and TRBJ1-2, with a weak D call TRBD1 (5 bases). There are 12 residues in the CDR3. Germline V gene sequence: CDR1 GTSNPN, CDR2 SVGIG (reference sequence). Trimming left V 5 bases short and J 8 bases short, with 15 bases between.

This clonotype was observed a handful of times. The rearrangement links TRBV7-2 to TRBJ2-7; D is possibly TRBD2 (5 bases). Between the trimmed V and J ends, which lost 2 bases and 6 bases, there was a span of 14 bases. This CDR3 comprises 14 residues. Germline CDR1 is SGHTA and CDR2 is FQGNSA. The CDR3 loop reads CASSLSPGVSEQYF. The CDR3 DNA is TGTGCCAGCAGCTTATCCCCCGGGGTTAGCGAGCAGTACTTC. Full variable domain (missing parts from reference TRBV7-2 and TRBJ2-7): GAGVSQSPSNKVTEKGKDVELRCDPISGHTALYWYRQSLGQGLEFLIYFQGNSAPDKSGLPSDRFSAERTGGSVSTLTIQRTQQEDSAVYLCASSLSPGVSEQYFGPGTRLTVT.

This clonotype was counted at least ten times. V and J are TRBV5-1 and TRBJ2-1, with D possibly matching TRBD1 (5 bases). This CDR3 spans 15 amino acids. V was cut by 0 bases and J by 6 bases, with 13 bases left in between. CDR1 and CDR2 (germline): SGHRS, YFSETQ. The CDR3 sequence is CASSLARERFNEQFF. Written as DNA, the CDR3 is TGCGCCAGCAGCTTGGCCAGGGAAAGGTTCAATGAGCAGTTCTTC.

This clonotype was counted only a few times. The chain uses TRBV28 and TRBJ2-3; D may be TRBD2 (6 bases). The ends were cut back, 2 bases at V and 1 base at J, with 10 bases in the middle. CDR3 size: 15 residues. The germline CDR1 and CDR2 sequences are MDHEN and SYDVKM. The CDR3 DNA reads TGTGCCAGCAGTTTAGCTCCTAGCGGCACAGATACGCAGTATTTT. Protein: CASSLAPSGTDTQYF.

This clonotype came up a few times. CDR3 loop: CSRGVPSGSIFEQYF. The CDR3 region has the DNA TGCAGCCGAGGCGTGCCTAGCGGGAGTATATTCGAGCAGTACTTC. The chain has TRBV20-1 and TRBJ2-7; 10 bases are a match to TRBD2. This CDR3 comprises 15 residues. The V gene's germline CDR1 is DFQATT and CDR2 SNEGSKA (reference sequence).

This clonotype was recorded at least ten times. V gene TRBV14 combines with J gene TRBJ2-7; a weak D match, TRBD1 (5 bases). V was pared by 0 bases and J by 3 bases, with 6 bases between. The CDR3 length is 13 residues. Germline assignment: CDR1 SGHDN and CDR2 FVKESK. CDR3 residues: CASSQDRDYEQYF. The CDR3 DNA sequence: TGTGCCAGCAGCCAAGACAGGGACTACGAGCAGTACTTC.

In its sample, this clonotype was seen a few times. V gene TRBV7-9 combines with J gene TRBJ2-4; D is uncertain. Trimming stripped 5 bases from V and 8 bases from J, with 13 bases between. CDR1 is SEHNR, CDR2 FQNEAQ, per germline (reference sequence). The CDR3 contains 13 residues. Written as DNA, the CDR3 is TGTGCCAGCAGCCCCCTGTCCCGAGACATTCAGTACTTC. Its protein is CASSPLSRDIQYF.

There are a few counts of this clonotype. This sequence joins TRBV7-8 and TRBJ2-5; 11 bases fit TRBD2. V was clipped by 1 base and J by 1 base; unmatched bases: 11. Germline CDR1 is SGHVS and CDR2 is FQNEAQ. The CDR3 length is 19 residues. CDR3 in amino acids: CASSLGGAASGRFQETQYF. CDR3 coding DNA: TGTGCCAGCAGCTTAGGAGGTGCGGCTAGCGGGAGGTTCCAAGAGACCCAGTACTTC.

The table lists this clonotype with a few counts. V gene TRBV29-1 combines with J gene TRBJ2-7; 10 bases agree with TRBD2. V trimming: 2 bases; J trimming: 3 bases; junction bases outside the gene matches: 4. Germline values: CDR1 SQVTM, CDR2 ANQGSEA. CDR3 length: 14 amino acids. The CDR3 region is CSVELAGVGYEQYF. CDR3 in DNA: TGCAGCGTTGAACTAGCGGGAGTGGGCTACGAGCAGTACTTC.

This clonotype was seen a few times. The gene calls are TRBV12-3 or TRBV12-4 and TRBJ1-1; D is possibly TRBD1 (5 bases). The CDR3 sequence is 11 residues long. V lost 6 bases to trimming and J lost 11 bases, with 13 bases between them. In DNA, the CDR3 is TGTGCCAGCAGCAACCTACAGGAGGCTTTCTTT. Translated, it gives CASSNLQEAFF.

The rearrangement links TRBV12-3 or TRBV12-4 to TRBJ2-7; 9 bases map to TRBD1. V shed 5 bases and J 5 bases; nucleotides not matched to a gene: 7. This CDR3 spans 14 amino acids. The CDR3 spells CASSKDRGGNEQYF. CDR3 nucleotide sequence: TGTGCCAGCAGTAAGGACAGGGGTGGGAACGAGCAGTACTTC.

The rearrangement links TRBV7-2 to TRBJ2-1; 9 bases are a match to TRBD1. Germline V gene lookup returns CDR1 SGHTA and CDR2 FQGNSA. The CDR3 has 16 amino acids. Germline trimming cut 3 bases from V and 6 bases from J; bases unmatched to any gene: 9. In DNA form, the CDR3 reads TGTGCCAGCAGCTTTATTGGACAGGGGTGGGGCAATGAGCAGTTCTTC. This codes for CASSFIGQGWGNEQFF.

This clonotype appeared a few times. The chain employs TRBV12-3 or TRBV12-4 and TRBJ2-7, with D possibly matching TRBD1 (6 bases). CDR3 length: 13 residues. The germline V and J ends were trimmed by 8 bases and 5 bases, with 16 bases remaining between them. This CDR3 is CASRAIQGNEQYF. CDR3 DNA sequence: TGTGCCAGCCGAGCTATTCAGGGGAACGAGCAGTACTTC.

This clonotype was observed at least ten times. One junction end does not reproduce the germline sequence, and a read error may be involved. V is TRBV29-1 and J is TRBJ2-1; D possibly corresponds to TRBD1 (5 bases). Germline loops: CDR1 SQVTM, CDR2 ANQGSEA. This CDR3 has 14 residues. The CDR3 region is CSVAGQNSNNEQFF. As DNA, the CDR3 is TGCAGCGTTGCAGGGCAGAACTCCAACAATGAGCAGTTCTTC.

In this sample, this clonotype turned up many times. The CDR3 DNA follows: TGCAGCGTTGAAGAGACGGGGGGCTCCTACAATGAGCAGTTCTTC. Amino acids: CSVEETGGSYNEQFF. The chain has TRBV29-1 and TRBJ2-1; 7 bases agree with TRBD2. With 0 bases clipped from V and 0 bases from J, the junction kept 2 bases outside the gene matches. CDR3 length equals 15 residues. Germline assignment: CDR1 SQVTM and CDR2 ANQGSEA.

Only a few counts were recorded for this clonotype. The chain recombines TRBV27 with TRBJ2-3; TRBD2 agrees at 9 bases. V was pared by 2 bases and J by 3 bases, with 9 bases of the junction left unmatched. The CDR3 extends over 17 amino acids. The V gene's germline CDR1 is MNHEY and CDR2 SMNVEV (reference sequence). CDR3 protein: CASSLIPAGGPTDTQYF. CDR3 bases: TGTGCCAGCAGTTTAATCCCGGCGGGAGGGCCTACAGATACGCAGTATTTT.

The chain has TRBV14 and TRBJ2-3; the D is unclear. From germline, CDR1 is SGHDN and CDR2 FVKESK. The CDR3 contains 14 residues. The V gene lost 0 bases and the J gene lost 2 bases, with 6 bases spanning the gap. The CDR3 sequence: CASSQEASTDTQYF. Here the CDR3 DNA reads TGTGCCAGCAGCCAAGAAGCGTCCACAGATACGCAGTATTTT.

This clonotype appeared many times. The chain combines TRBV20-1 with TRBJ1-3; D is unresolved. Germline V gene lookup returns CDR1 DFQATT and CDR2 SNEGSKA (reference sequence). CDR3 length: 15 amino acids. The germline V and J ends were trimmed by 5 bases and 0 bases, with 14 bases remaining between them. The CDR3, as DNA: TGCAGTGCTCAACCTCGACATTACTCTGGAAACACCATATATTTT. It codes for CSAQPRHYSGNTIYF.

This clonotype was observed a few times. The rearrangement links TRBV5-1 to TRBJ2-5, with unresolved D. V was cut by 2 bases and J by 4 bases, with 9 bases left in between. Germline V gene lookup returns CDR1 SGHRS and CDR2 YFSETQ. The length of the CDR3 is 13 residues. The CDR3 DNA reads TGCGCCAGCAGCTTTGGCAGAAGAGAGACCCAGTACTTC. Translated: CASSFGRRETQYF. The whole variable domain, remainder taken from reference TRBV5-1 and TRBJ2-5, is KAGVTQTPRYLIKTRGQQVTLSCSPISGHRSVSWYQQTPGQGLQFLFEYFSETQRNKGNFPGRFSGRQFSNSRSEMNVSTLELGDSALYLCASSFGRRETQYFGPGTRLLVL.

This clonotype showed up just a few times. The CDR3 loop is CASSSPGGTSYNEQFF. CDR3 DNA sequence: TGTGCCAGCAGTTCCCCAGGGGGTACCTCCTACAATGAGCAGTTCTTC. This chain joins TRBV12-3 or TRBV12-4 and TRBJ2-1, with 7 positions matching TRBD1. CDR3 size: 16 residues. V dropped 4 bases and J dropped 0; count of bases not matched to a gene: 6.

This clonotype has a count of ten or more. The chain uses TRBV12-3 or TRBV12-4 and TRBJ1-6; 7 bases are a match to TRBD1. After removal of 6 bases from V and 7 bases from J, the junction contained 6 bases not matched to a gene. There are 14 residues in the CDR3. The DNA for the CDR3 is TGTGCCAGCAGAATGGGGACAGCGAATTCACCCCTCCACTTT. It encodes CASRMGTANSPLHF.

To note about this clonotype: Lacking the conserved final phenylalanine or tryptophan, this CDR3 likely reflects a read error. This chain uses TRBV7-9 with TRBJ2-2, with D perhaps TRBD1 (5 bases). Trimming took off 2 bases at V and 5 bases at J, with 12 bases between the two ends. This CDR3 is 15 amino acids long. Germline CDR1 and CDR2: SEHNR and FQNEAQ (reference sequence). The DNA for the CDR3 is TGTGCCAGCAGCTTAATAACAGGAGTGACCGGGGAGCTGTTTTTA. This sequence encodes CASSLITGVTGELFL.

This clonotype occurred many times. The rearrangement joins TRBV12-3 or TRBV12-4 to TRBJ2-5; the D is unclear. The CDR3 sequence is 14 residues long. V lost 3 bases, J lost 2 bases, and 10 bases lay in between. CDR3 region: CASSFSGLQETQYF. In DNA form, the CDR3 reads TGTGCCAGCAGTTTTTCAGGCCTGCAAGAGACCCAGTACTTC.

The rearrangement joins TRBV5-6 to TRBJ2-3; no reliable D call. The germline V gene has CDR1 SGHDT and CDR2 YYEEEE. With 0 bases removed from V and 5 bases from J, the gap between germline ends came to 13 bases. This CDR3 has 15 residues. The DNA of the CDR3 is TGTGCCAGCAGCTTGGTAGGGCACAACGAAGATACGCAGTATTTT. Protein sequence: CASSLVGHNEDTQYF.

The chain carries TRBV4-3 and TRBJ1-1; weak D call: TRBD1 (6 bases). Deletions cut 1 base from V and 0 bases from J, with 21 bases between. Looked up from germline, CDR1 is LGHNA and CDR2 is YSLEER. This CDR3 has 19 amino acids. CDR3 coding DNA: TGCGCCAGCAGCCAAGGTACAGGGACGGATTTACTCGTGAACACTGAAGCTTTCTTT. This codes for CASSQGTGTDLLVNTEAFF.

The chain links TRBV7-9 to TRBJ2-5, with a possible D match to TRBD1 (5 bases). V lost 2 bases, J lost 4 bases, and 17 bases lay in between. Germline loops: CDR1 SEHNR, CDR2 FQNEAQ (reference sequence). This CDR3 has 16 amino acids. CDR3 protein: CASSLLVGHLIETQYF. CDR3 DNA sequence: TGTGCCAGCAGCTTATTAGTTGGACATCTGATAGAGACCCAGTACTTC.

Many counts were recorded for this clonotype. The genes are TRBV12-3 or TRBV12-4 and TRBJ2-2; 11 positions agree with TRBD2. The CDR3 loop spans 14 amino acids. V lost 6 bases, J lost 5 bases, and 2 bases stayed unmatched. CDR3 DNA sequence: TGTGCCAGCAGAACTAGCGGGGGTACCGGGGAGCTGTTTTTT. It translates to CASRTSGGTGELFF.

The CDR3 DNA sequence: TGTGCCTGGAGGGAGTGGGGAATTGAGACCCAGTACTTC. Translated, it gives CAWREWGIETQYF. The V gene is TRBV30, the J gene TRBJ2-5; D gene ambiguous. Germline V gene data show CDR1 as GTSNPN and CDR2 as SVGIG (reference sequence). The CDR3 is made up of 13 amino acids. The V gene lost 3 bases and the J gene lost 5 bases, with 13 bases spanning the gap.

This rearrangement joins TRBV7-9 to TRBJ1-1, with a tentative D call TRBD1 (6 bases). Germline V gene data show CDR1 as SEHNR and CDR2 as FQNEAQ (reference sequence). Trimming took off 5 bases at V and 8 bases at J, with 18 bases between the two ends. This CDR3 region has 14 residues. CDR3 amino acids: CASSPEIGGQEAFF. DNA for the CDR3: TGTGCCAGCAGCCCTGAGATCGGGGGGCAGGAAGCTTTCTTT.

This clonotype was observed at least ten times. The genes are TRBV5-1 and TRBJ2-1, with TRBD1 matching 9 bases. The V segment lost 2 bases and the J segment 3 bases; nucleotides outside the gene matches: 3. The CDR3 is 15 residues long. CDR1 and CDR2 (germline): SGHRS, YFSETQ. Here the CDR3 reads CASSLQGADYNEQFF. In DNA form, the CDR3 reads TGCGCCAGCAGCTTACAGGGGGCGGACTACAATGAGCAGTTCTTC.

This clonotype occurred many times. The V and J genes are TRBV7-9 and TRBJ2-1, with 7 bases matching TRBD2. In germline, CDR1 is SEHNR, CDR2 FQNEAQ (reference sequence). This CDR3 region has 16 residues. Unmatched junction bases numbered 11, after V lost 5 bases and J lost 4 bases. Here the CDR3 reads CASSPWTSPLYNEQFF. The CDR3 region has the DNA TGTGCCAGCAGCCCCTGGACTAGTCCCCTATACAATGAGCAGTTCTTC.